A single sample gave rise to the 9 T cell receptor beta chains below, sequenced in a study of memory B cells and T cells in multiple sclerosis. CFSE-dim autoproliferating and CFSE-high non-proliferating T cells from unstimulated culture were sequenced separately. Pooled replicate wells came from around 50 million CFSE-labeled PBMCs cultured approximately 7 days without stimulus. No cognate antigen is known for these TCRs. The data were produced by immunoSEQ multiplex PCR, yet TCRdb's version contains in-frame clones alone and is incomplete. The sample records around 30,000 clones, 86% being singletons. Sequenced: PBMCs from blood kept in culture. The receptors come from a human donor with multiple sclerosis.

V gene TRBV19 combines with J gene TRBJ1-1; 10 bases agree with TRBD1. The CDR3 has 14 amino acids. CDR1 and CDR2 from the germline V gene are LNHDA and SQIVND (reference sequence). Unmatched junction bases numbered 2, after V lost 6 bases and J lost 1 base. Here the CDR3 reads CASRRDRGNTEAFF. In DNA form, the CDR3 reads TGTGCCAGTAGGCGGGACAGGGGGAACACTGAAGCTTTCTTT.

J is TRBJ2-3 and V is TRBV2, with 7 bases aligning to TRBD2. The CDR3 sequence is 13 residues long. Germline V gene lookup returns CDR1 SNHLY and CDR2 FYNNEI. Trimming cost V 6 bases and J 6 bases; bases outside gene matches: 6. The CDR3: CASSGAGMDTQYF. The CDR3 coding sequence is TGTGCCAGCAGCGGAGCGGGGATGGATACGCAGTATTTT.

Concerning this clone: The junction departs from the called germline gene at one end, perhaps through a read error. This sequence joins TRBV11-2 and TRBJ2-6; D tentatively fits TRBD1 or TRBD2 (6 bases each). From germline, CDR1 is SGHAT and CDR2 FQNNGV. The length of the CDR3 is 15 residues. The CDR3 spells CASRLGGLGANVLTF. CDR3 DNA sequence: TGTGCCAGCAGATTAGGGGGGTTGGGGGCCAACGTCCTGACTTTC.

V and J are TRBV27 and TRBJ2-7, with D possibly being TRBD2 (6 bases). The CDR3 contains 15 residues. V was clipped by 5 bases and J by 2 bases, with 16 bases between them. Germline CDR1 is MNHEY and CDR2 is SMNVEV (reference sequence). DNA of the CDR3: TGTGCCAGCAGTCCCCAAGGAGGGCCCCCCTACGAGCAGTACTTC. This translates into CASSPQGGPPYEQYF.

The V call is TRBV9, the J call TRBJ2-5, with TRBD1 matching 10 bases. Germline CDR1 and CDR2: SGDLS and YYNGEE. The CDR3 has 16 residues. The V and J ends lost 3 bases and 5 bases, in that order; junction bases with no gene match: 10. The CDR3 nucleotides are TGTGCCAGCAGCGCTACCGGGACAGGGGTCGGGGAGACCCAGTACTTC. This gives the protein CASSATGTGVGETQYF.

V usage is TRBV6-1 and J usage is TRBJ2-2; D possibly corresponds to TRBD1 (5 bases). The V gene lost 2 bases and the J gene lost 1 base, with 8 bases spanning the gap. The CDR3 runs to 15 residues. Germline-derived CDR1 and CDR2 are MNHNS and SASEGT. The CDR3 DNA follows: TGTGCCAGCAGTGAACAGGGATGGAACACCGGGGAGCTGTTTTTT. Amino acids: CASSEQGWNTGELFF.

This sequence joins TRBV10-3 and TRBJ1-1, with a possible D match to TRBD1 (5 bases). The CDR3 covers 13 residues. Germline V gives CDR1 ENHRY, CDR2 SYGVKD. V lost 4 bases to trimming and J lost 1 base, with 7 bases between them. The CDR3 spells CAISVGQNTEAFF. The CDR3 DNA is TGTGCCATCAGTGTTGGACAGAACACTGAAGCTTTCTTT.

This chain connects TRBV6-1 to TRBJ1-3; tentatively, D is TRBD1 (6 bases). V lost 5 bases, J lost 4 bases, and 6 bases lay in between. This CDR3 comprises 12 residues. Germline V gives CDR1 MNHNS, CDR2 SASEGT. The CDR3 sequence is CASSTGGNTIYF. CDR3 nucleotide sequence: TGTGCCAGCAGTACAGGGGGAAACACCATATATTTT.

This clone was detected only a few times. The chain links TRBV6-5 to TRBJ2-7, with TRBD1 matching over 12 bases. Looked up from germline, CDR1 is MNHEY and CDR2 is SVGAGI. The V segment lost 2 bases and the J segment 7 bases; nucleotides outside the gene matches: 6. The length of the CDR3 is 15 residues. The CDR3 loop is CASSYGGQGAGEQYF. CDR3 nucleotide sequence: TGTGCCAGCAGTTACGGGGGACAGGGGGCGGGAGAGCAGTACTTC.